These 8 T cell receptor beta chains came from one sample sequenced in a study of cytomegalovirus exposure and HLA in healthy donors. The table came from immunoSEQ multiplex PCR; TCRdb's copy has only in-frame clones and leaves some out. Here the sample spans 150,000 to 200,000 clones, 85% to 90% being singletons. Sample: PBMCs. The origin of the receptors is a woman aged 25 to 39 in good health and CMV-seronegative.

For the CDR3, the DNA is TGTGCCACCGGCCCGGGACAATCCAATCAGCCCCAGCATTTT. Its translation: CATGPGQSNQPQHF. This sequence joins TRBV19 and TRBJ1-5; TRBD1 is a possible D gene (6 bases). CDR3 length equals 14 residues. Trimming took 10 bases from V and 3 from J, leaving 16 bases between them. The germline CDR1 and CDR2 sequences are LNHDA and SQIVND (reference sequence).

The chain combines TRBV10-3 with TRBJ1-5; D is unresolved. The CDR3 is 13 residues long. The germline CDR1 and CDR2 sequences are ENHRY and SYGVKD. Trimming pared 10 bases from V and 1 base from J, leaving 11 bases between. The DNA of the CDR3 is TGTGCCACCCATGGTGAGAGCAATCAGCCCCAGCATTTT. It encodes CATHGESNQPQHF.

This clone was found once. The chain uses TRBV30 and TRBJ2-7; a possible D gene is TRBD1 (6 bases). This CDR3 is 11 amino acids long. Germline lookup yields CDR1 GTSNPN and CDR2 SVGIG (reference sequence). The V and J ends lost 6 bases and 7 bases respectively, with 13 bases between them. The CDR3, as DNA: TGTGCCTGCACGTTAGGGGGAGAGCAGTACTTC. Residues: CACTLGGEQYF.

This clone has just one count. The chain links TRBV6-1 to TRBJ2-7; 8 positions agree with TRBD2. V shed 7 bases, J shed 4 bases, and the junction held 9 bases outside the gene matches. There are 14 residues in the CDR3. Germline CDR1 and CDR2: MNHNS and SASEGT. CDR3 nucleotide sequence: TGTGCCAGCACCGCGGGGACTAGAGGATACGAGCAGTACTTC. It translates to CASTAGTRGYEQYF.

The V and J genes are TRBV11-2 and TRBJ2-1; TRBD2 agrees at 7 bases. The CDR3 length is 15 residues. The J segment lost 5 bases and the V segment lost 5 bases, leaving 9 bases of the junction unmatched. The germline V gene has CDR1 SGHAT and CDR2 FQNNGV. DNA of the CDR3: TGTGCCAGCAGCCTAGTGGTGGGGGGGAACAATGAGCAGTTCTTC. Amino acid sequence: CASSLVVGGNNEQFF.

The rearrangement uses TRBV2 and TRBJ2-7, with 7 bases fitting TRBD1. Germline V lookup: CDR1 SNHLY, CDR2 FYNNEI. Trimming removed 7 bases from V and 2 bases from J; junction bases left unmatched: 2. The length of the CDR3 is 12 residues. Here the CDR3 DNA reads TGTGCCAGCACGACAGGGCCCTACGAGCAGTACTTC. Its protein is CASTTGPYEQYF.

The chain joins TRBV4-1 to TRBJ1-4; 10 nucleotides agree with TRBD1. The CDR3 is 19 amino acids. The germline gives CDR1 MGHRA, CDR2 YSYEKL. V shed 3 bases, J shed 8 bases, and the junction held 18 bases outside the gene matches. The CDR3 nucleotides read TGCGCCAGCAGCCATACCGGGACAGGGGACCCCAGGGTTGAGGAAAAACTGTTTTTT. Translating it yields CASSHTGTGDPRVEEKLFF.

A single count supports this clone. The chain uses TRBV6-6 and TRBJ1-3; the D gene is possibly TRBD1 (5 bases). The germline V gene has CDR1 MNHNY and CDR2 SVGAGI (reference sequence). This CDR3 region has 14 residues. Between the trimmed V and J ends, which lost 5 bases and 0 bases, there was a span of 8 bases. The DNA for the CDR3 is TGTGCCAGCAGTCCTGGACACTCTGGAAACACCATATATTTT. Protein: CASSPGHSGNTIYF.